This is a list of T cell receptor beta chains from one sample in a study of cytomegalovirus exposure and HLA in healthy donors. Libraries were prepared by immunoSEQ multiplex PCR; TCRdb keeps only in-frame clonotypes and omits some of them. The sample data list 150,000 or so clones. What was sequenced was PBMCs. The source of these receptors is a woman aged 50 to 60 in good health and CMV-seronegative. The CDR3 runs from the conserved cysteine through the conserved F or W. The order of the fields is V gene, D gene, J gene, CDR3 length, CDR3 protein, CDR3 DNA. D genes are given only for firm matches.

TRBV6-5,TRBD1,TRBJ1-6,15,CASSSMTGGNSPLHF,TGTGCCAGCAGTAGCATGACAGGGGGTAATTCACCCCTCCACTTT
TRBV29-1,TRBD2,TRBJ2-3,17,CSVQGLAGRFGTDTQYF,TGCAGCGTCCAGGGACTAGCGGGAAGGTTTGGCACAGATACGCAGTATTTT
TRBV4-3,-,TRBJ1-2,14,CASSQERGVNGYTF,TGCGCCAGCAGCCAAGAAAGAGGTGTGAATGGCTACACCTTC
TRBV30,-,TRBJ1-2,12,CAWSLEGAVVTF,TGTGCCTGGAGTCTGGAAGGGGCCGTCGTCACCTTC
TRBV19,TRBD1,TRBJ1-5,14,CATSGTGGVQPQHF,TGTGCCACCTCCGGGACAGGGGGCGTTCAGCCCCAGCATTTT
TRBV30,-,TRBJ1-1,15,CAWSVLPGEGTEAFF,TGTGCCTGGAGTGTACTCCCAGGGGAGGGCACTGAAGCTTTCTTT
TRBV5-1,TRBD2,TRBJ2-1,16,CASSLAVAGGPNEQFF,TGCGCCAGCAGCTTGGCCGTAGCGGGGGGGCCGAATGAGCAGTTCTTC
TRBV5-4,-,TRBJ2-7,13,CASSSTGTPEQYF,TGTGCCAGCAGCTCCACAGGGACCCCCGAGCAGTACTTC
TRBV6-5,-,TRBJ1-1,15,CASSYSNRADTEAFF,TGTGCCAGCAGTTACTCGAACAGGGCCGACACTGAAGCTTTCTTT
TRBV30,-,TRBJ2-7,13,CAWRNRVSYEQYF,TGTGCCTGGAGGAACAGGGTATCCTACGAGCAGTACTTC
TRBV27,-,TRBJ2-7,14,CASLLTTGPYEQYF,TGTGCCAGCCTTCTAACGACAGGTCCCTACGAGCAGTACTTC
TRBV10-3,-,TRBJ1-2,13,CAISAQGNYGYTF,TGTGCCATCAGCGCACAGGGAAACTATGGCTACACCTTC
TRBV9,-,TRBJ2-3,15,CASSAVNGMTDTQYF,TGTGCCAGCAGCGCCGTTAACGGGATGACAGATACGCAGTATTTT
TRBV6-1,-,TRBJ2-3,15,CASAWAGGSTDTQYF,TGTGCCAGCGCTTGGGCGGGCGGGAGCACAGATACGCAGTATTTT
TRBV16,-,TRBJ2-7,13,CASSSWLAYEQYF,TGTGCCAGCAGCTCCTGGTTAGCCTACGAGCAGTACTTC
TRBV6-1,-,TRBJ2-7,17,CASSVGDTGYFAYEQYF,TGTGCCAGCAGTGTGGGGGATACAGGGTATTTCGCCTACGAGCAGTACTTC
TRBV5-4,-,TRBJ1-5,16,CASSLEGTHSNQPQHF,TGTGCCAGCAGCTTGGAAGGGACACATAGCAATCAGCCCCAGCATTTT
TRBV5-6,-,TRBJ1-3,13,CASIGTSGNTIYF,TGTGCCAGCATCGGGACATCGGGAAACACCATATATTTT
TRBV7-2,TRBD2,TRBJ2-7,15,CASSLTTSGRLEQYF,TGTGCCAGCAGCTTAACTACTAGCGGGAGGCTTGAGCAGTACTTC
TRBV10-3,-,TRBJ2-3,16,CAISAERTGSTDTQYF,TGTGCCATCAGTGCAGAGCGGACGGGGAGCACAGATACGCAGTATTTT
TRBV9,TRBD1,TRBJ1-1,14,CASSVFGQDTEAFF,TGTGCCAGCAGCGTATTCGGACAGGACACTGAAGCTTTCTTT
TRBV7-6,TRBD1,TRBJ1-5,15,CASSPGQGGNQPQHF,TGTGCCAGCAGCCCCGGACAGGGCGGTAATCAGCCCCAGCATTTT
TRBV9,-,TRBJ1-1,15,CASSPSPGGGTEAFF,TGTGCCAGCAGCCCATCCCCCGGGGGGGGAACTGAAGCTTTCTTT
TRBV14,TRBD1,TRBJ1-6,15,CASSQTGARNSPLHF,TGTGCCAGCAGCCAAACAGGGGCCCGCAATTCACCCCTCCACTTT
TRBV6-4,-,TRBJ2-3,16,CASSDGETGATDTQYF,TGTGCCAGCAGTGACGGGGAGACAGGAGCAACAGATACGCAGTATTTT
TRBV29-1,TRBD1,TRBJ1-1,14,CSTAWGQEVSEAFF,TGCAGCACCGCCTGGGGACAGGAGGTGTCCGAAGCTTTCTTT
TRBV7-9,-,TRBJ1-5,12,CASSSGDQPQHF,TGTGCCAGCAGCTCGGGGGATCAGCCCCAGCATTTT
TRBV5-1,-,TRBJ1-4,15,CASSLGQQKNEKLFF,TGCGCCAGCAGCTTGGGACAGCAAAAGAATGAAAAACTGTTTTTT
TRBV5-4,TRBD2,TRBJ2-5,16,CASSLGPTSGQETQYF,TGTGCCAGCAGCTTGGGACCGACTAGCGGCCAAGAGACCCAGTACTTC
TRBV5-1,TRBD1,TRBJ1-5,15,CASSPGQGLDQPQHF,TGCGCCAGCAGCCCCGGACAGGGGCTGGATCAGCCCCAGCATTTT
TRBV4-2,TRBD1,TRBJ1-4,17,CASSQEGPGTGDEKLFF,TGTGCCAGCAGCCAAGAGGGTCCGGGGACAGGGGACGAAAAACTGTTTTTT
TRBV27,TRBD1,TRBJ2-4,15,CASSFRTGRGNIQYF,TGTGCCAGCAGTTTTCGGACAGGGCGCGGAAACATTCAGTACTTC
TRBV18,-,TRBJ2-5,13,CASSLDRQETQYF,TGTGCCAGCTCACTGGACAGACAAGAGACCCAGTACTTC
TRBV28,TRBD1,TRBJ1-6,13,CASSQQTGQSLHF,TGTGCCAGCAGTCAGCAGACAGGGCAGTCCCTCCACTTT
TRBV19,-,TRBJ2-2,15,CASSKRGRDTGELFF,TGTGCCAGTAGTAAAAGGGGGAGGGACACCGGGGAGCTGTTTTTT
TRBV18,-,TRBJ2-3,12,CASSPGRDTQYF,TGTGCCAGCTCACCAGGGAGGGATACGCAGTATTTT
TRBV28,-,TRBJ1-6,15,CASSLVGRGNSPLHF,TGTGCCAGCAGTTTAGTAGGCAGGGGAAATTCACCCCTCCACTTT
TRBV28,TRBD1,TRBJ1-2,14,CASSFGGGDYGYTF,TGTGCCAGCAGTTTTGGAGGGGGCGACTATGGCTACACCTTC
TRBV15,-,TRBJ1-4,14,CASHRGGANEKLFF,TGTGCCTCCCATCGGGGGGGGGCTAATGAAAAACTGTTTTTT
TRBV2,TRBD1,TRBJ1-5,14,CASSTGGASQPQHF,TGTGCCAGCAGCACAGGGGGCGCCAGTCAGCCCCAGCATTTT
TRBV6-1,-,TRBJ1-3,17,CASSEVAGALSGNTIYF,TGTGCCAGCAGTGAAGTGGCAGGGGCCCTCTCTGGAAACACCATATATTTT
TRBV5-1,TRBD2,TRBJ2-1,15,CASSLLAGDYNEQFF,TGCGCCAGCAGCTTACTAGCGGGAGATTACAATGAGCAGTTCTTC
TRBV7-2,-,TRBJ1-2,13,CASTLGPNYGYTF,TGTGCCAGCACCCTGGGCCCCAACTATGGCTACACCTTC
TRBV5-4,TRBD1,TRBJ1-4,13,CATRQGGREKLFF,TGTGCCACCAGACAGGGCGGACGGGAAAAACTGTTTTTT
TRBV27,-,TRBJ2-2,14,CAAKKGANTGELFF,TGTGCCGCCAAGAAAGGGGCGAACACCGGGGAGCTGTTTTTT
TRBV9,-,TRBJ1-2,14,CASSRDGGSYGYTF,TGTGCCAGCAGCCGCGACGGGGGGAGCTATGGCTACACCTTC
TRBV5-1,TRBD2,TRBJ2-5,16,CASSLMEAGDQETQYF,TGCGCCAGCAGCTTGATGGAGGCGGGGGACCAAGAGACCCAGTACTTC
TRBV19,TRBD1,TRBJ2-7,14,CASRGTGSPHEQYF,TGTGCCAGTAGGGGGACAGGGAGCCCCCACGAGCAGTACTTC
TRBV5-8,-,TRBJ1-2,14,CASIPWSANYGYTF,TGTGCCAGCATCCCTTGGTCAGCTAACTATGGCTACACCTTC
TRBV30,TRBD1,TRBJ2-7,17,CAWSVRGRDRSSYEQYF,TGTGCCTGGAGTGTAAGGGGCCGGGACAGGAGCTCCTACGAGCAGTACTTC
TRBV7-2,-,TRBJ2-2,14,CASRNRPNTGELFF,TGTGCCAGCAGGAACAGGCCGAACACCGGGGAGCTGTTTTTT
TRBV10-3,-,TRBJ2-7,13,CAISEGVTYEQYF,TGTGCCATCAGTGAAGGGGTGACCTACGAGCAGTACTTC
TRBV7-9,TRBD2,TRBJ2-1,18,CASSPPLRLAGDSNEQFF,TGTGCCAGCAGCCCCCCCCTTAGACTAGCGGGAGATAGCAATGAGCAGTTCTTC
TRBV2,TRBD1,TRBJ2-7,12,CASSGQGIGQYF,TGTGCCAGCAGCGGACAGGGAATTGGGCAGTACTTC
TRBV15,TRBD1,TRBJ1-5,20,CATSRDLGHGQGYSNQPQHF,TGTGCCACCAGCAGAGATCTGGGGCACGGACAGGGCTATAGCAATCAGCCCCAGCATTTT
TRBV7-9,-,TRBJ1-1,15,CASSSDLQGYTEAFF,TGTGCCAGCAGCTCAGACCTACAGGGCTACACTGAAGCTTTCTTT
TRBV27,TRBD1,TRBJ2-7,13,CASRRTGAYEQYF,TGTGCCAGCAGGAGGACAGGGGCCTACGAGCAGTACTTC
TRBV28,-,TRBJ2-7,15,CASRPTTGIRDEQYF,TGTGCCAGCAGACCCACCACAGGGATTCGGGACGAGCAGTACTTC
TRBV9,TRBD1,TRBJ1-2,16,CASSVGQGASEYGYTF,TGTGCCAGCAGCGTAGGACAGGGGGCGAGTGAGTATGGCTACACCTTC